This T cell receptor beta chain was obtained from a study of shared clonotypes between healthy human individuals. At a deep level, the assay was run. The data were produced by immunoSEQ multiplex PCR, yet TCRdb's version contains in-frame clones alone and is incomplete. The sample shows more than 2,000,000 clones, 85% to 95% of them seen only once. There are 18 residues in the CDR3. The source material was naive CD4+ T cells from PBMCs. Subset here: CD45RA+ positively selected. The J gene is TRBJ2-7, the V gene TRBV21-1; the tabulated D call, TRBD2, remains unverified against the DNA. TRBV21-1 is recorded as a pseudogene. The clonotype comes from a man between 18 and 29 years old in good health. Some clones in this sample may be carry-over from other donors' samples. The CDR3 is CASSLEELPVETSYEQYF. In DNA form, the CDR3 reads TGTGCCAGCAGCTTAGAGGAGCTGCCGGTGGAAACCTCCTACGAGCAGTACTTC.